The rows below give T cell receptor beta chains drawn from one sample of a study of cytomegalovirus exposure and HLA in healthy donors. Libraries were prepared by immunoSEQ multiplex PCR; TCRdb keeps only in-frame clonotypes and omits some of them. Here the sample spans 150,000 to 160,000 clones, roughly 74% being singletons. The sequenced sample was PBMCs. The receptors were sampled from a man aged 18 to 30 in good health and CMV-seronegative. Each CDR3 is given with its conserved first and last residue. The D gene is left open where the match is weak. Clone size is shown for a subset of rows, as once, few, many or a class of expanded clone.

CDR3aa: CASSPRTGGNADTQYF; CDR3nt: TGCGCCAGCAGCCCGAGGACAGGGGGCAACGCAGATACGCAGTATTTT; v_gene: TRBV4-3; d_gene: TRBD1; j_gene: TRBJ2-3; abundance: .
CDR3aa: CASSEAGRGYGYTF; CDR3nt: TGTGCCAGCAGTGAAGCGGGCAGGGGTTACGGCTACACCTTC; v_gene: TRBV6-1; d_gene: .; j_gene: TRBJ1-2; abundance: .
CDR3aa: CASSLGTVNQPQHF; CDR3nt: TGTGCCAGCAGCCTAGGGACAGTTAATCAGCCCCAGCATTTT; v_gene: TRBV6-5; d_gene: TRBD1; j_gene: TRBJ1-5; abundance: .
CDR3aa: CASRAGRGGTQYF; CDR3nt: TGTGCCAGTAGAGCGGGGAGGGGTGGGACGCAGTATTTT; v_gene: TRBV2; d_gene: TRBD2; j_gene: TRBJ2-3; abundance: .
CDR3aa: CASSSPDRDNEKLFF; CDR3nt: TGTGCCAGCAGCTCCCCCGACAGGGATAATGAAAAACTGTTTTTT; v_gene: TRBV5-4; d_gene: TRBD1; j_gene: TRBJ1-4; abundance: .
CDR3aa: CASSMGGEDEKLFF; CDR3nt: TGTGCCAGCAGTATGGGGGGAGAGGATGAAAAACTGTTTTTT; v_gene: TRBV6-6; d_gene: .; j_gene: TRBJ1-4; abundance: few
CDR3aa: CASSERSGQGVSYEQYF; CDR3nt: TGTGCCAGCAGTGAGCGGAGTGGACAGGGGGTCAGCTACGAGCAGTACTTC; v_gene: TRBV6-1; d_gene: TRBD1; j_gene: TRBJ2-7; abundance: .
CDR3aa: CASSPPAGSTDTQYF; CDR3nt: TGCGCCAGCAGCCCCCCGGCAGGGAGCACAGATACGCAGTATTTT; v_gene: TRBV4-1; d_gene: .; j_gene: TRBJ2-3; abundance: .
CDR3aa: CASSIQQGEQYF; CDR3nt: TGTGCCAGCAGCATCCAACAGGGGGAGCAGTACTTC; v_gene: TRBV7-3; d_gene: TRBD1; j_gene: TRBJ2-7; abundance: once
CDR3aa: CAISESGGASQPQHF; CDR3nt: TGTGCCATCAGTGAGTCGGGAGGGGCGAGTCAGCCCCAGCATTTT; v_gene: TRBV10-3; d_gene: .; j_gene: TRBJ1-5; abundance: few